A selection of T cell receptor beta chains follows, all from one sample in a study of radiation and T cells in renal cell carcinoma. TCRdb's copy holds only in-frame clones and misses some; the assay was immunoSEQ multiplex PCR. The data contain 4,000 or so clones, about 74% of them singletons. The sequencing used tumor tissue, collected from a patient whose treatment was nephrectomy without radiotherapy. The receptors were sampled from a man aged 45-65 years with renal cell carcinoma. Both conserved end residues are part of each CDR3. The order of the fields is V gene, clone size, J gene, D gene, CDR3 DNA, CDR3 protein. A D gene is named only where the DNA matches it firmly. The size of a clone is reported for some rows only, either as once, few or many, or as a class for expanded clones.

TRBV7-9	NA	TRBJ1-1	NA	TGTGCCAGCAGCCTACAAGAGACCACTGAAGCTTTCTTT	CASSLQETTEAFF
TRBV11-3	NA	TRBJ1-2	NA	TGTGCCAGCAGCTTAAGGCGCTTCTACGGCTACACCTTC	CASSLRRFYGYTF
TRBV29-1	NA	TRBJ2-1	TRBD2	TGCAGCGTTGAAGCGGGACTAGCGTCAACGAGCTCCTACAATGAGCAGTTCTTC	CSVEAGLASTSSYNEQFF
TRBV28	NA	TRBJ1-1	NA	TGTGCCAGCAGTTGGGGTTGGGCTAATACTGAAGCTTTCTTT	CASSWGWANTEAFF
TRBV6-5	NA	TRBJ2-1	NA	TGTGCCAGCACCACAGACTCGGGCAATGAGCAGTTCTTC	CASTTDSGNEQFF
TRBV27	NA	TRBJ2-1	TRBD2	TGTGCCAGCAGTCACGGGACTAGGTACAATGAGCAGTTCTTC	CASSHGTRYNEQFF
TRBV4-3	NA	TRBJ1-2	TRBD1	TGCGCCAGCAGCCAAGGCGGGACAGGGGACTATGGCTACACCTTC	CASSQGGTGDYGYTF
TRBV11-2	NA	TRBJ2-5	NA	TGTGCCAGCAGCTTAGGGCCTGGGGCACTCCAAGAGACCCAGTACTTC	CASSLGPGALQETQYF
TRBV7-2	few	TRBJ1-5	NA	TGTGCCAGCAGCTCAGACGGCGGGGAGTTGCAGCCCCAGCATTTT	CASSSDGGELQPQHF
TRBV6-6	few	TRBJ1-1	NA	TGTGCCAGCAGTTACTACGAACAGCGGGACACTGAAGCTTTCTTT	CASSYYEQRDTEAFF
TRBV30	NA	TRBJ2-2	NA	TGTGCCTGGAGTGTACCTGGGACACCGAACACCGGGGAGCTGTTTTTT	CAWSVPGTPNTGELFF
TRBV7-8	once	TRBJ2-7	NA	TGTGCCAGCAGCCCGAACCCCTGGACAGCCGTCTACGAGCAGTACTTC	CASSPNPWTAVYEQYF
TRBV7-2	NA	TRBJ2-7	NA	TGTGCCAGCAGCTTAGGACTTTCCGCCTACGAGCAGTACTTC	CASSLGLSAYEQYF
TRBV9	large	TRBJ1-2	NA	TGTGCCAGCAGCCCGTCGTCGGGTGGCTACACCTTC	CASSPSSGGYTF
TRBV5-1	NA	TRBJ2-2	NA	TGCGCCAGCAGCGCGGGACAGAACACCGGGGAGCTGTTTTTT	CASSAGQNTGELFF
TRBV2	NA	TRBJ2-1	NA	TGTGCCAGCAGCCAGCAGCAGGGGTTCTACAATGAGCAGTTCTTC	CASSQQQGFYNEQFF
TRBV15	NA	TRBJ2-5	NA	TGTGCCACCAGCAGGGAACTAGAAGAGACCCAGTACTTC	CATSRELEETQYF
TRBV12-5	few	TRBJ1-1	NA	TGTGCTAGTGCCTCCAACGAGGACACTGAAGCTTTCTTT	CASASNEDTEAFF
TRBV29-1	NA	TRBJ1-1	TRBD1	TGCAGCGTTGACAGGGGGGGTGTGACTGAAGCTTTCTTT	CSVDRGGVTEAFF
TRBV27	NA	TRBJ1-5	TRBD1	TGTGCCAGCAGTTTCCAGGGGGCGGGCAATCAGCCCCAGCATTTT	CASSFQGAGNQPQHF
TRBV29-1	NA	TRBJ2-2	NA	TGCAGTGGTGCTGCCCCGGGAGAGGACACCGGGGAGCTGTTTTTT	CSGAAPGEDTGELFF
TRBV7-2	NA	TRBJ2-4	TRBD2	TGTGCCAGCAGCTTAGGTCTAGCGGGGCCCAAAAACATTCAGTACTTC	CASSLGLAGPKNIQYF
TRBV5-1	few	TRBJ2-1	NA	TGCGCCAGCAGCTTGCGGTCATACAATGAGCAGTTCTTC	CASSLRSYNEQFF
TRBV7-8	NA	TRBJ2-3	NA	TGTGCCAGCAGGTCTGAGTCCTTGGCAGATACGCAGTATTTT	CASRSESLADTQYF
TRBV5-6	NA	TRBJ2-6	NA	TGTGCCAGCAGCCTTGCTGCGTTTCCAGGGGCCAACGTCCTGACTTTC	CASSLAAFPGANVLTF
TRBV4-1	once	TRBJ2-2	NA	TGCGCCAGCAGCCAAGGGATGGGCGGTACCGGGGAGCTGTTTTTT	CASSQGMGGTGELFF
TRBV2	NA	TRBJ1-1	NA	TGTGCCAGCACCTCGGACCGGAACACTGAAGCTTTCTTT	CASTSDRNTEAFF
TRBV9	NA	TRBJ2-2	TRBD1	TGTGCCAGCAGCGTACAAACAGGGGTTACCGGGGAGCTGTTTTTT	CASSVQTGVTGELFF
TRBV21-1	NA	TRBJ1-5	NA	TGTGCCAGACCGACCCCGGGACACCAAAAGAATAGCAATCAGCCCCAGCATTTT	CARPTPGHQKNSNQPQHF
TRBV5-1	once	TRBJ1-2	NA	TGCGCCAGCAGCCCTGGATCGGTCCGCGTAGGGGATGGCTACACCTTC	CASSPGSVRVGDGYTF
TRBV20-1	NA	TRBJ1-2	NA	TGCAGTGCTAAATACTATGGCTACACCTTC	CSAKYYGYTF
TRBV5-1	NA	TRBJ2-3	NA	TGCGCCAGCAGCTTGGAACTAGACACAGATACGCAGTATTTT	CASSLELDTDTQYF
TRBV19	NA	TRBJ1-5	NA	TGTGCCAGTACCCTGATAGGGCAATTCAATCAGCCCCAGCATTTT	CASTLIGQFNQPQHF
TRBV2	few	TRBJ1-2	NA	TGTGCCAGCAGTGAGGTCAGCTATCTTGGCTACACCTTC	CASSEVSYLGYTF
TRBV12-5	NA	TRBJ2-1	NA	TGTGCTAGTGGTTTGGTCGGAGGCTCCTACAATGAGCAGTTCTTC	CASGLVGGSYNEQFF
TRBV5-4	once	TRBJ2-2	NA	TGTGCCAGCAGCTTGTCGAACAGCTACACCGGGGAGCTGTTTTTT	CASSLSNSYTGELFF
TRBV25-1	once	TRBJ2-5	TRBD1	TGTGCCAGCAGTGAATACCTAACAGGGGAGCTAAAGACCCAGTACTTC	CASSEYLTGELKTQYF
TRBV18	NA	TRBJ2-7	NA	TGTGCCAGCTCACCAGGCACAGGGGAGGACGAGCAGTACTTC	CASSPGTGEDEQYF
TRBV5-1	once	TRBJ2-2	NA	TGCGCCAGCAGCTTGGAAAGACTAGGTCCCGGGGAGCTGTTTTTT	CASSLERLGPGELFF
TRBV11-2	NA	TRBJ1-4	TRBD1	TGTGCCAGCAGCCCCTGGACAGGGGGAAATGAAAAACTGTTTTTT	CASSPWTGGNEKLFF
TRBV5-6	NA	TRBJ2-1	TRBD1	TGTGCCAGCAGTTATGGGACAGGGTCCTTGGATGAGCAGTTCTTC	CASSYGTGSLDEQFF
TRBV10-2	NA	TRBJ1-2	TRBD1	TGCGCCAGCAGGCAACCGACAGGGAACTATGGCTACACCTTC	CASRQPTGNYGYTF
TRBV2	NA	TRBJ2-2	NA	TGTGCCAGCAAGGGATCGGACACCGGGGAGCTGTTTTTT	CASKGSDTGELFF
TRBV4-2	few	TRBJ1-2	NA	TGTGCCAGCAGCCAAGTCGAACAGGGATACTATGGCTACACCTTC	CASSQVEQGYYGYTF
TRBV7-9	NA	TRBJ2-2	NA	TGTGCCAGCAGCTTTTTCGGCGTCGGGGAGCTGTTTTTT	CASSFFGVGELFF
TRBV5-1	NA	TRBJ2-1	TRBD2	TGCGCCAGCAGTGTATCAACGGGAGGAGGTGAGCAGTTCTTC	CASSVSTGGGEQFF
TRBV9	NA	TRBJ1-1	TRBD1	TGTGCCAGCAGCGTAGGACAGGGTCAAGGCACTGAAGCTTTCTTT	CASSVGQGQGTEAFF
TRBV9	few	TRBJ1-4	NA	TGTGCCAGCAGCGTAGGTGGTTTCAGGGGTATGAATGAAAAACTGTTTTTT	CASSVGGFRGMNEKLFF
TRBV9	NA	TRBJ2-5	TRBD2	TGTGCCAGCACCGGGAGCGGGAGGTCAGGAGAGACCCAGTACTTC	CASTGSGRSGETQYF
TRBV7-8	NA	TRBJ2-3	TRBD2	TGTGCCAGCAGCCCCCGGGTTGGGGAGGGGACCACAGATACGCAGTATTTT	CASSPRVGEGTTDTQYF
TRBV5-6	NA	TRBJ1-4	NA	TGTGCCAGCAGCTTGGGGCCAGGGATTGAAAAACTGTTTTTT	CASSLGPGIEKLFF
TRBV5-1	large	TRBJ2-1	TRBD1	TGCGCCAGCAGCAGGGGACAGAGCTCCTACAATGAGCAGTTCTTC	CASSRGQSSYNEQFF
TRBV6-6	few	TRBJ2-7	NA	TGTGCCAGCAGTTACTCACCCCGCTGGGAGCAGTACTTC	CASSYSPRWEQYF
TRBV5-1	NA	TRBJ1-1	TRBD1	TGCGCCAGCAGCTTGCCAAACAGGGGCCGGAACACTGAAGCTTTCTTT	CASSLPNRGRNTEAFF
TRBV6-1	once	TRBJ1-2	NA	TGTGCCAGCAGTGAGGAAGAAGGCTATGGCTACACCTTC	CASSEEEGYGYTF